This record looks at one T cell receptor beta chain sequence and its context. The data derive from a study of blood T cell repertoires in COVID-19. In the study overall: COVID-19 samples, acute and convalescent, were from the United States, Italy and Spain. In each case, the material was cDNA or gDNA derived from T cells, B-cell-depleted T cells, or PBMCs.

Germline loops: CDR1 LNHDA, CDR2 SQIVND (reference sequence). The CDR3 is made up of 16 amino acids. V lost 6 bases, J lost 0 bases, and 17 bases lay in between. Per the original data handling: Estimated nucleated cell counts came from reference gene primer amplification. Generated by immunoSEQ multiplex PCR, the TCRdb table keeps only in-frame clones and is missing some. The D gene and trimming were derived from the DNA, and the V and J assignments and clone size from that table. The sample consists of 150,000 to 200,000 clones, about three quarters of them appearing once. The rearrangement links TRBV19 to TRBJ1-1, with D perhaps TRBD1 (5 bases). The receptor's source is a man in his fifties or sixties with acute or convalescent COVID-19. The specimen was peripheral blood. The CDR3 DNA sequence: TGTGCCAGTAGGGGGGGAAAGGTCGTCATGAACACTGAAGCTTTCTTT. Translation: CASRGGKVVMNTEAFF. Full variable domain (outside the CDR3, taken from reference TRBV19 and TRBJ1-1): DGGITQSPKYLFRKEGQNVTLSCEQNLNHDAMYWYRQDPGQGLRLIYYSQIVNDFQKGDIAEGYSVSREKKESFPLTVTSAQKNPTAFYLCASRGGKVVMNTEAFFGQGTRLTVV.